Shown below are 20 T cell receptor beta chains from a single sample sequenced in a study of CD8+CD57+ T cells in acquired aplastic anemia. Both TCR beta VDJ combination and CDR3 sequence profiling were carried out. Genomic DNA was the template for this profiling. One entry per CDR3 protein results from TCRdb running MiXCR on the reads. The sample contains some 240,000 distinct CDR3 sequences, roughly 35% of which appear only once. The material sequenced was sorted CD4+, CD8+, or CD8+CD57+ T cells (not recorded which) from PBMCs. The source of these receptors is a human donor in good health, serving as a control.

Only a few counts were recorded for this clonotype. The CDR3 protein is CASSLQLSSYNEQFF. CDR3 coding DNA: TGTGCCAGCAGCTTGCAACTCAGCTCCTACAATGAGCAGTTCTTC. The V and J genes are TRBV5-4 and TRBJ2-1; D unresolved. Per the germline V gene, CDR1 is SGHNT and CDR2 is YYREEE (reference sequence). Trimming shortened V by 1 base and J by 0 bases, and 8 bases separated the two germline ends. CDR3 length equals 15 residues.

The V gene is TRBV12-3 or TRBV12-4, the J gene TRBJ1-2; a possible D gene is TRBD1 (5 bases). V was shortened by 5 bases and J by 7 bases, with 20 bases between the two germline ends. The CDR3 sequence is 15 residues long. The CDR3 DNA reads as TGTGCCAGCAGTCCGACAGTCCGGGGGTTGGGTGGCTACACCTTC. Protein: CASSPTVRGLGGYTF.

This clonotype showed up just once. V is TRBV10-3 and J is TRBJ2-1; D is possibly TRBD1 (5 bases). Looked up from germline, CDR1 is ENHRY and CDR2 is SYGVKD. Trimming left V 7 bases short and J 7 bases short, with 14 bases between. The CDR3 loop spans 13 amino acids. The CDR3 region has the DNA TGTGCCATCAAAGGTGCAGGGTTTAATGAGCAGTTCTTC. Encoded protein: CAIKGAGFNEQFF.

Remarks on this clonotype: A clone one base away is much larger, so this may be a read error. The CDR3 end shows no conserved phenylalanine or tryptophan, and so a read error is likely. The genes are TRBV6-1 and TRBJ2-5; tentatively, D is TRBD1 (6 bases). The CDR3 contains 14 residues. Trimming pared 7 bases from V and 5 bases from J, leaving 17 bases between. Germline CDR1 is MNHNS and CDR2 is SASEGT. The CDR3 DNA sequence: TGTGCCAGCATAGGAACAGGGTCGGGGGAGACCCAGTACGTC. Residues: CASIGTGSGETQYV.

The chain couples TRBV5-4 to TRBJ1-2, with TRBD1 matching 10 bases. Germline CDR1 and CDR2: SGHNT and YYREEE (reference sequence). CDR3 length: 17 amino acids. The J segment lost 8 bases and the V segment lost 2 bases, leaving 15 bases of the junction unmatched. In nucleotides, the CDR3 is TGTGCCAGCAGCTTCTTCCGTCCGGGACAGGGGAACCCCGGCTACACCTTC. Amino acid sequence: CASSFFRPGQGNPGYTF.

The V gene is TRBV7-9, the J gene TRBJ1-2; D uncertain. Per germline, CDR1 SEHNR and CDR2 FQNEAQ (reference sequence). The length of the CDR3 is 11 residues. Trimming took off 2 bases at V and 7 bases at J, with 5 bases between the two ends. The CDR3 nucleotides are TGTGCCAGCAGCTTATTGGGTGGCTACACCTTC. This sequence encodes CASSLLGGYTF.

This clonotype was found many times. CDR3 residues: CASSRRQGGNTEAFF. CDR3 DNA: TGTGCCAGCAGCCGCCGACAGGGCGGGAACACTGAAGCTTTCTTT. The rearrangement links TRBV7-2 to TRBJ1-1; 7 positions agree with TRBD1. Germline CDR1 is SGHTA and CDR2 is FQGNSA. Losses at the gene ends were 5 bases for V and 1 base for J; bases not matched to a gene: 7. This CDR3 spans 15 amino acids.

With respect to this clonotype: The junction and the germline gene differ at one end; a read error may be behind it. The V call is TRBV20-1, the J call TRBJ2-2; D remains ambiguous. CDR3 length: 13 amino acids. Germline CDR1 and CDR2: DFQATT and SNEGSKA (reference sequence). CDR3 coding DNA: TGCGGTGCTGGGGTAGACAACACCGGGGAGCTGTTTTTT. It specifies CGAGVDNTGELFF.

This clonotype occurred many times. The V and J genes are TRBV29-1 and TRBJ2-3; TRBD1 agrees at 8 bases. This CDR3 is built from 14 residues. Germline V gives CDR1 SQVTM, CDR2 ANQGSEA. Trimming at V came to 3 bases and at J to 6 bases, leaving 8 bases not matched to a gene. As DNA, the CDR3 is TGCAGCGTTGACGCGGGGACAGGCTGGGATACGCAGTATTTT. This codes for CSVDAGTGWDTQYF.

About this clonotype: The junction differs from germline at one of its ends, possibly a read error. The chain couples TRBV6-1 to TRBJ1-5; D gene unclear. The germline V gene has CDR1 MNHNS and CDR2 SASEGT. The CDR3 is made up of 19 amino acids. CDR3 sequence: CASSERNSWTQYSDQPQHF. CDR3 DNA: TGTGCCAGCAGTGAACGGAACTCCTGGACCCAATATAGCGATCAGCCCCAGCATTTT.

About this clonotype itself: Being one base from a much bigger clone, this may be a read error. The J gene is TRBJ1-3, the V gene TRBV9; D uncertain. Germline CDR1 SGDLS, CDR2 YYNGEE. The CDR3 totals 15 residues. In DNA form, the CDR3 reads TGTGCCAGCAGCGTAGGAGGAGGGCCTGGAAACACCAAATATTTT. Its translation is CASSVGGGPGNTKYF.

The gene calls are TRBV20-1 and TRBJ1-1; D is uncertain. Trimming took 8 bases from V and 2 from J, leaving 12 bases between them. Germline V gene data show CDR1 as DFQATT and CDR2 as SNEGSKA (reference sequence). The CDR3 runs 12 residues. The CDR3 nucleotides read TGCAGTACCAGAGCGCCAAACACTGAAGCTTTCTTT. This gives the protein CSTRAPNTEAFF.

This clonotype occurred many times. This chain connects TRBV9 to TRBJ1-6; the D is unclear. Germline V gene data show CDR1 as SGDLS and CDR2 as YYNGEE. There are 13 residues in the CDR3. Trimming stripped 3 bases from V and 14 bases from J, with 15 bases between. The CDR3 coding sequence is TGTGCCAGCAGCGCTGGACTGTTGGCGGCCCTCCACTTT. Residues: CASSAGLLAALHF.

The table lists this clonotype with many counts. The chain uses TRBV20-1 and TRBJ1-2, with TRBD1 matching over 7 bases. With V trimmed by 0 bases and J by 6 bases, 7 bases remained unmatched. The germline V gene encodes CDR1 DFQATT and CDR2 SNEGSKA (reference sequence). CDR3 length equals 14 residues. Written as DNA, the CDR3 is TGCAGTGCTAGAGACCGACAGGGTATGAATGGCTACACCTTC. This codes for CSARDRQGMNGYTF.

The V and J genes are TRBV6-5 and TRBJ1-1; TRBD1 might be the D (5 bases). V was cut by 0 bases and J by 6 bases, with 14 bases left in between. The CDR3 contains 15 residues. Germline loops: CDR1 MNHEY, CDR2 SVGAGI. This CDR3 reads CASSYSSGGRAEAFF. The CDR3 nucleotides are TGTGCCAGCAGTTACTCGAGCGGGGGACGGGCTGAAGCTTTCTTT.

This clonotype was recorded many times. The chain combines TRBV10-1 with TRBJ2-3, with D maybe TRBD1 (5 bases). Trimming pared 6 bases from V and 2 bases from J, leaving 12 bases between. This CDR3 region has 14 residues. The germline V gene has CDR1 WNHNN and CDR2 SYGVQD (reference sequence). The CDR3 protein is CASSPMGLTDTQYF. The CDR3 DNA follows: TGCGCCAGCAGCCCCATGGGGCTCACAGATACGCAGTATTTT.

This clonotype was seen repeatedly, ten times or more. The chain employs TRBV12-3 or TRBV12-4 and TRBJ2-7; tentative D call: TRBD1 (5 bases). The CDR3 is made up of 13 amino acids. V was clipped by 5 bases and J by 5 bases, with 13 bases between them. CDR3 in amino acids: CASSPQDSHEQYF. In nucleotides, the CDR3 is TGTGCCAGCAGTCCACAGGATTCCCACGAGCAGTACTTC.

The V gene is TRBV5-1, the J gene TRBJ2-5; 10 bases are a match to TRBD2. Germline-derived CDR1 and CDR2 are SGHRS and YFSETQ. This CDR3 region has 16 residues. Germline trimming cut 0 bases from V and 2 bases from J; bases unmatched to any gene: 4. The DNA for the CDR3 is TGCGCCAGCAGCTTGGGGGCTAGCGGGGGACAAGAGACCCAGTACTTC. Translated: CASSLGASGGQETQYF.

The chain couples TRBV10-3 to TRBJ2-3; D might be TRBD1 or TRBD2, each matching 5 bases. The germline CDR1 and CDR2 sequences are ENHRY and SYGVKD. V was trimmed by 3 bases and J by 0 bases, leaving 13 bases between them. The CDR3 contains 16 residues. The DNA of the CDR3 is TGTGCCATCAGTGATCACGGGACGCTTAGCACAGATACGCAGTATTTT. Its protein product is CAISDHGTLSTDTQYF.

This clonotype was observed once. The chain employs TRBV20-1 and TRBJ2-1; 7 nucleotides line up with TRBD1. CDR1 is DFQATT, CDR2 SNEGSKA, per germline (reference sequence). V lost 5 bases, J lost 2 bases, and 3 bases stayed unmatched. The CDR3 contains 13 residues. The CDR3 bases are TGCAGTGCTCAACAGGGGACCTACAATGAGCAGTTCTTC. Translation gives CSAQQGTYNEQFF.